These T cell receptor beta chains were read from a single sample in a study of lymphopenia after photon versus proton radiotherapy. Assay: immunoSEQ multiplex PCR; the TCRdb copy retains only in-frame clones and omits some. The sample has approximately 25,000 clones; roughly 87% are singletons. The specimen was peripheral blood, collected from a patient treated with photon-based radiotherapy. These receptors originate from a man aged 50-59 years with gastric cancer. The CDR3 runs from the conserved cysteine through the conserved F or W. A D gene is named only where the DNA matches it firmly. The listing skips clone size in some rows; elsewhere it reads once, few, many or a size class.

size,D,V,J,DNA,CDR3
.,TRBD2,TRBV7-2,TRBJ2-3,TGTGCCAGCAGCTTAGGGGTTCTAGCGGGGGGCGCAGATACGCAGTATTTT,CASSLGVLAGGADTQYF
.,TRBD1,TRBV7-3,TRBJ2-5,TGTGCCAGCAGCTTATTACCCGGACAGGGCTCCTCAGGAGAGACCCAGTACTTC,CASSLLPGQGSSGETQYF
.,.,TRBV15,TRBJ1-1,TGTGCCACCCGCGGAGGGATCGGTGGCACTGAAGCTTTCTTT,CATRGGIGGTEAFF
once,.,TRBV7-8,TRBJ2-3,TGTGCCAGCAGCTTAGGGGTAGATACGCAGTATTTT,CASSLGVDTQYF
.,.,TRBV27,TRBJ1-1,TGTGCCAGCAGGCAGAATACTGAAGCTTTCTTT,CASRQNTEAFF
.,.,TRBV19,TRBJ1-4,TGTGCCAGTTCCCGGCAGGGATTTTATCTGTTTTTT,CASSRQGFYLFF
.,.,TRBV5-1,TRBJ1-1,TGCGCCAGCAGCTTAGCCAGTGGAGGCACTGAAGCTTTCTTT,CASSLASGGTEAFF
.,.,TRBV27,TRBJ1-5,TGTGCCAGCAGTTCTACTAAGGGACCGGCAGCAAATCAGCCCCAGCATTTT,CASSSTKGPAANQPQHF
.,.,TRBV5-8,TRBJ2-7,TGTGCCAGCAGCCTCACAGGGCCGCGGGCCTACGAGCAGTACTTC,CASSLTGPRAYEQYF
.,TRBD1,TRBV15,TRBJ2-5,TGTGCCACCAGCAGAGAACGAAACAGGGGTGAGACCCAGTACTTC,CATSRERNRGETQYF
once,TRBD1,TRBV2,TRBJ1-2,TGTGCCAGCCCAGACAGGGTCGGGTATGGCTACACCTTC,CASPDRVGYGYTF
.,.,TRBV6-8,TRBJ2-5,TGTGCCAGCAGTTATGGCAGGGTGGGTGAGACCCAGTACTTC,CASSYGRVGETQYF
.,.,TRBV21-1,TRBJ1-4,TGTGCCAGCAGCAAAGTTCGGGGACGGGTCGAAAAACTGTTTTTT,CASSKVRGRVEKLFF
.,TRBD1,TRBV9,TRBJ2-7,TGTGCCAGCAGCGTAGCCCGGGACAGGGGAAACGAGCAGTACTTC,CASSVARDRGNEQYF
.,.,TRBV19,TRBJ2-2,TGTGCCAGTAGTCCCAGACTAACCAACACCGGGGAGCTGTTTTTT,CASSPRLTNTGELFF
.,.,TRBV5-1,TRBJ2-5,TGCGCCAGCAGCTTCACACAAGAGACCCAGTACTTC,CASSFTQETQYF
.,.,TRBV11-3,TRBJ2-3,TGTGCCAGTAAAAGATCCGGGACTCCCAGCACAGATACGCAGTATTTT,CASKRSGTPSTDTQYF
.,.,TRBV19,TRBJ1-3,TGTGCCAGTAGTATATCAGGGCCTGGAAACACCATATATTTT,CASSISGPGNTIYF
.,.,TRBV4-1,TRBJ2-3,TGCGCCAGCAGACACAGGGTGACAGATACGCAGTATTTT,CASRHRVTDTQYF
.,TRBD1,TRBV5-1,TRBJ1-1,TGCGCCAGCAGCTCGACAGGGGGCGGGCGGAACACTGAAGCTTTCTTT,CASSSTGGGRNTEAFF
.,TRBD1,TRBV29-1,TRBJ2-7,TGCAGCGTTGTTAGACAGGGCTACGAGCAGTACTTC,CSVVRQGYEQYF
.,.,TRBV11-1,TRBJ2-5,TGTGCCAGCAGCCTGGGACCAGGGGAGACCCAGTACTTC,CASSLGPGETQYF
.,TRBD2,TRBV2,TRBJ2-1,TGTGCCAGCAGTGGCGGGGGGCCGCCCTACAATGAGCAGTTCTTC,CASSGGGPPYNEQFF
.,.,TRBV4-3,TRBJ1-2,TGCGCCAGCAGCCAAGAGGCAGGGTTCGACTATGGCTACACCTTC,CASSQEAGFDYGYTF
.,TRBD1,TRBV27,TRBJ1-5,TGTGCCAGCAGTTTTCAGGGGGATCAGCCCCAGCATTTT,CASSFQGDQPQHF
.,TRBD1,TRBV5-1,TRBJ1-2,TGCGCCAGCAGCAACGACAGGGTGTATGGCTACACCTTC,CASSNDRVYGYTF
.,.,TRBV30,TRBJ1-6,TGTGCCTGGACGCGACTGTTCTCCTATAATTCACCCCTCCACTTT,CAWTRLFSYNSPLHF
.,TRBD2,TRBV18,TRBJ2-3,TGTGCCAGCTCACCACGCGGGGGGGCGACAGATACGCAGTATTTT,CASSPRGGATDTQYF
.,.,TRBV12-5,TRBJ2-2,TGTGCTAGTGGTTTGGTACAGGACGGACAGCCGAACACCGGGGAGCTGTTTTTT,CASGLVQDGQPNTGELFF
.,.,TRBV7-2,TRBJ2-4,TGTGCCAGCAGCTTAGAGGGGGGCGTGGACATTCAGTACTTC,CASSLEGGVDIQYF
few,.,TRBV9,TRBJ1-4,TGTGCCAGCAGCCCACAGGGCGCGACTAATGAAAAACTGTTTTTT,CASSPQGATNEKLFF
few,.,TRBV11-2,TRBJ1-2,TGTGCCAGCAGCCTCGAGGGGGGCCGCTACACCTTC,CASSLEGGRYTF
.,.,TRBV5-8,TRBJ1-2,TGTGCCAGCAGCTTTGAGGGACTTTCATTGGGAGGCTACACCTTC,CASSFEGLSLGGYTF
.,.,TRBV6-4,TRBJ2-1,TGTGCCAGCAGTGACTCTTATAATAATGAGCAGTTCTTC,CASSDSYNNEQFF
.,TRBD1,TRBV7-9,TRBJ2-3,TGTGCCAGCAGCTTGGGACAGGCCCTCACAGATACGCAGTATTTT,CASSLGQALTDTQYF
.,.,TRBV7-2,TRBJ1-6,TGTGCCAGCAGCTTAAGGCGGGATTCCGGCAGGGTCTATAATTCACCCCTCCACTTT,CASSLRRDSGRVYNSPLHF
.,TRBD2,TRBV6-5,TRBJ2-5,TGTGCCAGCAGTAGCGGGGTGAGGAGAGAGACCCAGTACTTC,CASSSGVRRETQYF